Here is one T cell receptor (beta chain) with its context. With a J-beta primer mix and a sample-barcoded 5' primer, a second PCR ran 7 to 11 cycles. One entry per CDR3 protein results from TCRdb running MiXCR on the 5' RACE reads. The data hold fewer than 2 million distinct CDR3 sequences, with around 42% observed a single time. This record belongs to a study of blood T cells in healthy people across ages. Unmatched junction bases numbered 5, after V lost 4 bases and J lost 2 bases. Looked up from germline, CDR1 is SGDLS and CDR2 is YYNGEE. This CDR3 is 14 amino acids long. Sequenced sample: blood. The clonotype was recovered from a human donor in good health. The rearrangement joins TRBV9 to TRBJ2-7; 8 nucleotides line up with TRBD2. The CDR3 nucleotides are TGTGCCAGCAGCCCCGGGGGGGACCCCTACGAGCAGTACTTC. This codes for CASSPGGDPYEQYF.